This is a list of T cell receptor beta chains from one sample in a study of T cell repertoires in cytomegalovirus infection. TCRdb itself ran the reads through MiXCR, one entry per CDR3 protein. The sample consists of approximately 320,000 distinct CDR3 sequences, over 7.5% of them appearing once. Source material: PBMCs. The source of these receptors is a human donor in good health (CMV status not recorded). Some clones in this sample may be carry-over from other donors' samples. Each CDR3 is given with its conserved first and last residue. A D gene is named only where the DNA matches it firmly. Only part of the rows carry a size: once, few, many, or a class if the clone is expanded.

TRBV27	few	TRBJ2-7	-	CASSYRGPSYEQYF	TGTGCCAGCAGTTACCGGGGGCCCTCCTACGAGCAGTACTTC
TRBV11-3	-	TRBJ1-2	TRBD1	CASSQDRAHGYTF	TGTGCCAGCAGCCAGGACAGGGCCCATGGCTACACCTTC
TRBV7-2	few	TRBJ2-5	-	CASSAPGVRETQYF	TGTGCCAGCAGCGCCCCGGGGGTCCGAGAGACCCAGTACTTC
TRBV2	few	TRBJ1-1	TRBD1	CASSLSTGGVESEAFF	TGTGCCAGCAGTTTATCAACAGGGGGGGTAGAATCTGAAGCTTTCTTT
TRBV19	many	TRBJ1-1	-	CASIVSGTGTEAFF	TGTGCCAGTATCGTCTCAGGAACGGGGACTGAAGCTTTCTTT
TRBV6-2/TRBV6-3	few	TRBJ2-2	-	CASSYGQNRITGELFF	TGTGCCAGCAGTTACGGGCAGAACAGAATAACCGGGGAGCTGTTTTTT
TRBV7-2	many	TRBJ2-2	-	CASSLVAGKGGELFF	TGTGCCAGCAGCTTAGTGGCAGGGAAGGGCGGGGAGCTGTTTTTT
TRBV12-5	-	TRBJ2-3	-	CASGLVVGVGTDTQYF	TGTGCTAGTGGTTTGGTAGTAGGGGTTGGCACAGATACGCAGTATTTT
TRBV28	many	TRBJ2-7	-	CASSLEGPTYEQYF	TGTGCCAGCAGTTTGGAGGGGCCCACCTACGAGCAGTACTTC
TRBV20-1	-	TRBJ2-5	-	CSARPRRPQAETQYF	TGCAGTGCTAGACCGCGTCGGCCACAGGCGGAGACCCAGTACTTC
TRBV30	-	TRBJ1-1	-	CAWRENPTGRSEAFF	TGTGCCTGGAGAGAAAATCCTACAGGGAGGTCTGAAGCTTTCTTT
TRBV28	-	TRBJ2-1	-	CASSLFRAEQFF	TGTGCCAGCAGTTTATTCAGGGCTGAGCAGTTCTTC
TRBV27	-	TRBJ2-1	-	CASRWGSEQFF	TGTGCCAGCAGATGGGGCTCTGAGCAGTTCTTC
TRBV7-2	many	TRBJ1-5	-	CASSLDRGRDQPQHF	TGTGCCAGCAGCTTAGATCGAGGGCGAGATCAGCCCCAGCATTTT
TRBV7-9	-	TRBJ1-1	TRBD1	CASSFVGQGKEAFF	TGTGCCAGCAGCTTCGTTGGACAGGGGAAGGAAGCTTTCTTT
TRBV5-4	-	TRBJ2-3	-	CASSLVGTPSTDTQYF	TGTGCCAGCAGCTTGGTAGGGACACCTAGCACAGATACGCAGTATTTT
TRBV20-1	-	TRBJ2-3	-	CSARDVGITDTQYF	TGCAGTGCTAGAGACGTGGGAATCACAGATACGCAGTATTTT
TRBV6-6	-	TRBJ1-5	-	CASSDVWDQPQHF	TGTGCCAGCAGTGACGTGTGGGATCAGCCCCAGCATTTT
TRBV7-9	-	TRBJ2-6	-	CASSLVAGTISSGANVLTF	TGTGCCAGCAGCTTAGTGGCAGGGACAATATCCTCTGGGGCCAACGTCCTGACTTTC
TRBV20-1	-	TRBJ2-5	-	CSARDTTRNEETQYF	TGCAGTGCTAGAGATACCACCAGGAACGAAGAGACCCAGTACTTC
TRBV7-2	many	TRBJ2-3	TRBD2	CASSFDLLAVGYADTQYF	TGTGCCAGCAGCTTCGACCTACTAGCGGTGGGGTACGCAGATACGCAGTATTTT
TRBV27	few	TRBJ2-1	-	CASSGNNEQFF	TGTGCCAGCTCGGGAAACAATGAGCAGTTCTTC
TRBV11-3	-	TRBJ2-1	TRBD2	CASSLETLAGSNEQFF	TGTGCCAGCAGCTTGGAAACTCTAGCGGGAAGCAATGAGCAGTTCTTC
TRBV7-2	many	TRBJ1-6	TRBD1	CASSFQGAGYNSPLHF	TGTGCCAGCAGCTTTCAGGGGGCGGGATATAATTCACCCCTCCACTTT
TRBV5-1	few	TRBJ2-1	TRBD2	CASSLAASGGGEQFF	TGCGCCAGCAGCTTGGCGGCTAGCGGGGGGGGTGAGCAGTTCTTC
TRBV20-1	-	TRBJ1-5	-	CSASLRGGGEWQPQHF	TGCAGTGCTAGCCTAAGGGGAGGCGGGGAATGGCAGCCCCAGCATTTT
TRBV6-1	many	TRBJ1-5	-	CASSEDSLAINSNQPQHF	TGTGCCAGCAGTGAGGACAGCTTAGCAATTAATAGCAATCAGCCCCAGCATTTT
TRBV20-1	-	TRBJ2-5	TRBD2	CSARDGPLAGGETQYF	TGCAGTGCTAGAGATGGTCCTCTAGCGGGGGGAGAGACCCAGTACTTC
TRBV12-3/TRBV12-4	-	TRBJ2-2	-	CASSLRPAGELFF	TGTGCCAGCAGTCTCCGACCGGCCGGGGAGCTGTTTTTT
TRBV7-2	many	TRBJ1-2	TRBD1	CASSLTGTGDYYGYTF	TGTGCCAGCAGCCTTACCGGGACAGGGGACTACTATGGCTACACCTTC
TRBV6-1	many	TRBJ1-1	-	CASRRTANTEAFF	TGTGCCAGCAGAAGGACGGCGAACACTGAAGCTTTCTTT
TRBV7-2	many	TRBJ1-6	-	CASRKLGGNSPLHF	TGTGCCAGCAGAAAGTTAGGCGGAAATTCACCCCTCCACTTT
TRBV19	few	TRBJ2-7	-	CASSIGLTGQQYF	TGTGCCAGTAGTATCGGCCTGACGGGACAGCAGTACTTC
TRBV6-1	many	TRBJ2-7	-	CASSAEWGSSYEQYF	TGTGCCAGCAGTGCCGAGTGGGGTTCCTCCTACGAGCAGTACTTC
TRBV7-9	many	TRBJ1-6	TRBD1	CASSLNRGADSPLHF	TGTGCCAGCAGCCTTAACAGGGGTGCAGATTCACCCCTCCACTTT
TRBV7-9	many	TRBJ2-5	-	CASSYDSQETQYF	TGTGCCAGCAGCTATGACAGCCAAGAGACCCAGTACTTC
TRBV10-3	-	TRBJ1-2	-	CAIGDRLAGYGYTF	TGTGCCATCGGGGACCGCCTGGCGGGCTATGGCTACACCTTC
TRBV29-1	-	TRBJ2-2	-	CSVEFQGSGGELFF	TGCAGCGTTGAATTCCAGGGCTCGGGCGGGGAGCTGTTTTTT
TRBV27	-	TRBJ1-6	-	CASSFNNSPLHF	TGTGCCAGCAGTTTTAATAATTCACCCCTCCACTTT
TRBV7-9	-	TRBJ1-2	TRBD1	CASSFLPRTGHEGYTF	TGTGCCAGCAGCTTCTTACCTAGGACAGGGCATGAAGGCTACACCTTC
TRBV7-2	many	TRBJ2-7	-	CASSWDPIAYEQYF	TGTGCCAGCAGCTGGGACCCCATTGCTTACGAGCAGTACTTC
TRBV12-3/TRBV12-4	few	TRBJ1-3	TRBD1	CASSLRGTGVTIYF	TGTGCCAGCAGTTTAAGGGGGACAGGGGTCACCATATATTTT
TRBV6-6	-	TRBJ2-6	-	CASSYSIGSGANVLTF	TGTGCCAGCAGTTACTCGATAGGTTCTGGGGCCAACGTCCTGACTTTC
TRBV29-1	many	TRBJ1-2	-	CSAMVAAYGYTF	TGCAGCGCCATGGTGGCAGCCTATGGCTACACCTTC
TRBV7-8	many	TRBJ1-1	TRBD1	CASSTDRGSAYTEAFF	TGTGCCAGCAGCACGGACAGGGGCAGTGCCTATACTGAAGCTTTCTTT
TRBV28	many	TRBJ1-5	-	CASSSPPGLHQPQHF	TGTGCCAGCAGCTCCCCCCCGGGCCTTCATCAGCCCCAGCATTTT
TRBV27	many	TRBJ2-7	TRBD2	CASSSLLAGGRMQYF	TGTGCCAGCAGTTCACTACTAGCGGGAGGCCGTATGCAGTACTTC
TRBV2	few	TRBJ2-2	TRBD1	CASSEVQGANTGELFF	TGTGCCAGCAGTGAAGTGCAGGGGGCCAACACCGGGGAGCTGTTTTTT
TRBV12-3/TRBV12-4	many	TRBJ1-6	TRBD1	CASSPGGAAHSPLHF	TGTGCCAGCAGTCCAGGGGGCGCGGCTCATTCACCCCTCCACTTT
TRBV6-2/TRBV6-3	many	TRBJ2-7	-	CASSYNRPAYEQYF	TGTGCCAGCAGTTACAACCGGCCAGCCTACGAGCAGTACTTC
TRBV12-3/TRBV12-4	many	TRBJ2-7	TRBD1	CASSLSGQGFEQYF	TGTGCCAGCAGTTTATCTGGACAGGGGTTCGAGCAGTACTTC
TRBV19	many	TRBJ2-3	-	CASRLRASGGTDTQYF	TGTGCCAGTCGCCTTCGGGCCTCTGGGGGTACAGATACGCAGTATTTT